This T cell receptor (beta chain) was identified in a study of T cell repertoires in cytomegalovirus infection. Overall study context: Recently identified HLA-C-restricted CMV epitopes and well-studied HLA-B-restricted CMV epitopes were used by the study. Regarding the study as a whole: Summed frequency of shared TCR beta families picked out CMV carriers who also had the relevant HLA.

One entry per CDR3 protein, called by TCRdb with MiXCR from the reads. The repertoire holds about 700,000 distinct CDR3 sequences, with about 30% as singletons. V shed 3 bases and J 2 bases; nucleotides not matched to a gene: 4. The CDR3 extends over 15 amino acids. Germline V lookup: CDR1 SGHTA, CDR2 FQGNSA. In its sample, this clonotype was seen many times. Its antigen remains unknown. Material: cultured PBMCs, obtained from culture after CMV antigen stimulation. The receptor comes from a human donor in good health (CMV status not recorded). Some clones in this sample may be carry-over from other donors' samples. The genes are TRBV7-2 and TRBJ2-3, with 8 bases identical to TRBD2. For the CDR3, the DNA is TGTGCCAGCAGCTTGAGCGGGGGCCCCACAGATACGCAGTATTTT. Protein: CASSLSGGPTDTQYF.